A single sample is the source of the 10 T cell receptor beta chains below, sequenced in a study of molecular identifiers for immune sequencing clone quantification. TCRdb independently ran MiXCR on the PCR reads; one entry per CDR3 protein. In the table there are 60,000 to 70,000 distinct CDR3 sequences, roughly 20% of which are singletons. Sequenced input: naive CD8+ T cells from blood, with Jurkat cell RNA spiked in. This sample's subset: FACS-sorted CD8+CD4-CCR7+CD45RA+ naive T cells. These receptors were collected from a human donor in good health. Some libraries in this study had Jurkat cell RNA spiked in.

CDR3 nucleotide sequence: TGTGCCAGACTGAATCGGCGGGATAGCAATCAGCCCCAGCATTTT. Its translation is CARLNRRDSNQPQHF. This chain joins TRBV5-6 and TRBJ1-5; D not certain. Deletions cut 8 bases from V and 0 bases from J, with 15 bases between. This CDR3 has 15 residues. The germline gives CDR1 SGHDT, CDR2 YYEEEE.

This clonotype was seen repeatedly, ten times or more. J is TRBJ2-2 and V is TRBV10-3; D is uncertain. CDR3 length: 14 residues. V lost 10 bases and J 0 bases, leaving 12 bases between the germline ends. Per the germline V gene, CDR1 is ENHRY and CDR2 is SYGVKD. CDR3 sequence reads: CATTLRPNTGELFF. In DNA, the CDR3 is TGTGCCACAACGCTCAGGCCGAACACCGGGGAGCTGTTTTTT.

This clonotype has a count of ten or more. The rearrangement links TRBV13 to TRBJ2-3, with TRBD2 identical over 10 bases. Germline values: CDR1 PRHDT, CDR2 FYEKMQ (reference sequence). V lost 5 bases, J lost 2 bases, and 7 bases stayed unmatched. The CDR3 runs 16 residues. The CDR3 DNA reads as TGTGCCAGCAGCCGCCGGACTAGCGGTAACACAGATACGCAGTATTTT. Translating it yields CASSRRTSGNTDTQYF.

This clonotype came up many times. The J gene is TRBJ1-5, the V gene TRBV6-1, with a weak D call TRBD1 (5 bases). The V and J ends lost 5 bases and 4 bases respectively, with 9 bases between them. The CDR3 runs to 13 residues. Germline V lookup: CDR1 MNHNS, CDR2 SASEGT. The CDR3 spells CASSYGGNQPQHF. DNA of the CDR3: TGTGCCAGCAGTTATGGGGGGAATCAGCCCCAGCATTTT.

The table lists this clonotype with many counts. The rearrangement uses TRBV24-1 and TRBJ2-3; 11 bases agree with TRBD2. Germline V gene lookup returns CDR1 KGHDR and CDR2 SFDVKD. The CDR3 is made up of 16 amino acids. Losses at the gene ends were 3 bases for V and 6 bases for J; bases not matched to a gene: 7. CDR3 DNA: TGTGCCACCAGTGATCTTACTAGCGGGAGCCCCGATACGCAGTATTTT. This encodes CATSDLTSGSPDTQYF.

At least ten counts were recorded for this clonotype. The chain is built from TRBV20-1 and TRBJ1-2; possible D gene TRBD1, 5 bases. The CDR3 is 14 amino acids. Germline values: CDR1 DFQATT, CDR2 SNEGSKA (reference sequence). With 1 base removed from V and 6 bases from J, the gap between germline ends came to 15 bases. The CDR3 DNA follows: TGCAGTGCTAGAGTTGTCGGGACTGAGCATGGCTACACCTTC. Translating it yields CSARVVGTEHGYTF.

Turning to this clonotype: This may arise from a read error, as a much more abundant clone is one base away. This chain joins TRBV27 and TRBJ1-1; tentative D call: TRBD1 (5 bases). The CDR3 is 11 residues long. The V gene lost 2 bases and the J gene lost 7 bases, with 5 bases spanning the gap. The V gene's germline CDR1 is MNHEY and CDR2 SMNVEV (reference sequence). CDR3 sequence: CASSLDSEAFF. The CDR3 bases are TGTGCCAGCAGTTTAGACAGTGAAGCTTTCTTT.

This clonotype was detected many times. V usage is TRBV12-2 and J usage is TRBJ1-5; TRBD1 was called by the table and not checked on the DNA. TRBV12-2 is noted as a pseudogene. The CDR3 spans 15 residues. CDR3 sequence reads: CASRFPRVRCQPQHF. The CDR3 nucleotides are TGTGCAAGTCGCTTTCCCAGGGTAAGGTGTCAGCCCCAGCATTTT.

Only a few counts were recorded for this clonotype. V gene TRBV6-5 combines with J gene TRBJ1-1; perhaps TRBD1 as D (5 bases). V was cut by 5 bases and J by 8 bases, with 15 bases left in between. Germline lookup yields CDR1 MNHEY and CDR2 SVGAGI. CDR3 length: 13 residues. CDR3 loop: CASSPGHDLEAFF. The DNA of the CDR3 is TGTGCCAGCAGTCCCGGACACGATCTGGAAGCTTTCTTT.

This clonotype was seen repeatedly, ten times or more. The V call is TRBV13, the J call TRBJ1-2, with D uncertain. The CDR3 loop spans 15 amino acids. Trimming shortened V by 1 base and J by 0 bases, and 9 bases separated the two germline ends. Germline V lookup: CDR1 PRHDT, CDR2 FYEKMQ (reference sequence). The CDR3 spells CASSLVGETNYGYTF. The DNA for the CDR3 is TGTGCCAGCAGCTTAGTTGGGGAGACTAACTATGGCTACACCTTC.